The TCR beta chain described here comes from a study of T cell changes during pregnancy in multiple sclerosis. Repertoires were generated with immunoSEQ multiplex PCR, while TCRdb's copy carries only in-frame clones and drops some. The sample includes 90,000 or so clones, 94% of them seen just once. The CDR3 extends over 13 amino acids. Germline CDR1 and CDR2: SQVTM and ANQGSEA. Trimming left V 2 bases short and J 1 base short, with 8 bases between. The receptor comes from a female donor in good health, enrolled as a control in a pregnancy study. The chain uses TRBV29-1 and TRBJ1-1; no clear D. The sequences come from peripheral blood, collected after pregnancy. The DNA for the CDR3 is TGCAGCGTTGAAACTACTACGAACACTGAAGCTTTCTTT. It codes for CSVETTTNTEAFF.